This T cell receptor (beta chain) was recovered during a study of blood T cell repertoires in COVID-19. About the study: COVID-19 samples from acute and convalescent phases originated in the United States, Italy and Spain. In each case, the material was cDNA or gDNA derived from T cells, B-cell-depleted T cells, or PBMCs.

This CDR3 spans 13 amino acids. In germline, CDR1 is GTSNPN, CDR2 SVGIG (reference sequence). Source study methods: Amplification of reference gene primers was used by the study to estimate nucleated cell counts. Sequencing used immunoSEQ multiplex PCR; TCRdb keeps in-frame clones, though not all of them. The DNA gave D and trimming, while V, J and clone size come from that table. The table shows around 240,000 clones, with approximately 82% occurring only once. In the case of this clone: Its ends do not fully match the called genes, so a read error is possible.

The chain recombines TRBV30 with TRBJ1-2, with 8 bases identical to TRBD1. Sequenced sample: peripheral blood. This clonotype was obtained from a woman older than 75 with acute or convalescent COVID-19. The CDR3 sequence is CAWSELRDRHMSF. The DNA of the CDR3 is TGTGCCTGGAGCGAGCTCCGGGACAGGCACATGTCCTTC.